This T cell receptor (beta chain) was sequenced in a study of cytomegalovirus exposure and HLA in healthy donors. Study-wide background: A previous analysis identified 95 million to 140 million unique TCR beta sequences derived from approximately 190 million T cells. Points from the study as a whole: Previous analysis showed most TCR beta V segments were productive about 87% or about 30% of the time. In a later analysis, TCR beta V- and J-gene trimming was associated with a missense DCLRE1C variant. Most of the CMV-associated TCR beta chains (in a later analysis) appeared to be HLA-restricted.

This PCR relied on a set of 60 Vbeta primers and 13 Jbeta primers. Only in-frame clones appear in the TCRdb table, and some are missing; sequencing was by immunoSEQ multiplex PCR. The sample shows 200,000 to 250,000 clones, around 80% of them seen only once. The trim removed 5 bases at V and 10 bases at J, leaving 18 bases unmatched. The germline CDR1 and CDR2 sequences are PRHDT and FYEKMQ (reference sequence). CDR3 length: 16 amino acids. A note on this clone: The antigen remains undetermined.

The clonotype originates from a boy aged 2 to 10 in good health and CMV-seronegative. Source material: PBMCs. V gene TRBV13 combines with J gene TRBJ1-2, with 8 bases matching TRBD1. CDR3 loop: CASSQGGLGQAFFYTF. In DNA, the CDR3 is TGTGCCAGCAGCCAGGGGGGGTTGGGACAGGCTTTTTTCTACACCTTC.